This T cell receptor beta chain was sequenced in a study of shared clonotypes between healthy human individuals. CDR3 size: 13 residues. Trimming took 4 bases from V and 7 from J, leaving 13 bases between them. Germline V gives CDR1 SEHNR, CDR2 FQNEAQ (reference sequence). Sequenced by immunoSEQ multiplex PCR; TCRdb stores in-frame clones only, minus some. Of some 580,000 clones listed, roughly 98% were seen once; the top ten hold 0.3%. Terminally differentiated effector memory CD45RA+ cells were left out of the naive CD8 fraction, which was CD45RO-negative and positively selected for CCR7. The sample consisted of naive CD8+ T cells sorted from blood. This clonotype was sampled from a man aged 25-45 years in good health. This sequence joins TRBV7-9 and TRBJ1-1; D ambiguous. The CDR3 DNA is TGTGCCAGCAGCTCTCCCTGGACTGTTGAAGCTTTCTTT. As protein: CASSSPWTVEAFF.